This TCR beta chain was observed in a study of early T cells in non-severe SARS-CoV-2 infection. Study-level background: Chains were not paired, and sequencing was done on bulk RNA from unsorted whole blood.

This clonotype was picked up a small number of times. One entry per CDR3 protein, called by TCRdb with MiXCR from the 5' RACE reads. The table has more than 65,000 distinct CDR3 sequences, roughly 15% seen once. The germline CDR1 and CDR2 sequences are MDHEN and SYDVKM. This CDR3 comprises 15 residues. The junction had 15 bases not matched to a gene; V was cut back by 8 bases and J by 8 bases. The rearrangement uses TRBV28 and TRBJ1-2, with 9 positions matching TRBD1. Material for sequencing was whole blood. The source of this sequence is an adult who was a healthcare worker with PCR-confirmed SARS-CoV-2 infection or an uninfected control (not recorded which). The CDR3 nucleotides are TGTGCCAGCGGGGACCGGGACAGGGATGTAGAGGGCTACACCTTC. It encodes CASGDRDRDVEGYTF.